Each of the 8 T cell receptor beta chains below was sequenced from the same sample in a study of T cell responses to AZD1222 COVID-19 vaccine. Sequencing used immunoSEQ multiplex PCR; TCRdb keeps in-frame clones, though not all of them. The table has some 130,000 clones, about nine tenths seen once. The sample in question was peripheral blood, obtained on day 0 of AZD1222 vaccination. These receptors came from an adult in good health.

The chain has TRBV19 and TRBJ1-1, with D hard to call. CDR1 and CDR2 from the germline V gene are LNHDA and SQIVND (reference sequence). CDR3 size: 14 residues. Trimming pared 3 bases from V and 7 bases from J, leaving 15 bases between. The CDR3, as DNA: TGTGCCAGTAGTATTGTTTTGGGTTCAAGTGAAGCTTTCTTT. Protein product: CASSIVLGSSEAFF.

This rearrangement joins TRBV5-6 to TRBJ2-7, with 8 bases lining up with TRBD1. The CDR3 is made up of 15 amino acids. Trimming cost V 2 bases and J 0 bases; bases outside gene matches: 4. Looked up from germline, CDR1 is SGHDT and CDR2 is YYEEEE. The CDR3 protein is CASSFVGTGSYEQYF. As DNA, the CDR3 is TGTGCCAGCAGCTTTGTCGGGACAGGCTCCTACGAGCAGTACTTC.

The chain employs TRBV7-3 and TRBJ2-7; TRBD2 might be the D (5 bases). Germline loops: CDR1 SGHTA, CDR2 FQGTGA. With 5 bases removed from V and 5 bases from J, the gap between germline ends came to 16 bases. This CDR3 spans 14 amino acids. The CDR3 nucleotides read TGTGCCAGCAGCCCCTCGGGATTTCGGGACGAGCAGTACTTC. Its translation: CASSPSGFRDEQYF.

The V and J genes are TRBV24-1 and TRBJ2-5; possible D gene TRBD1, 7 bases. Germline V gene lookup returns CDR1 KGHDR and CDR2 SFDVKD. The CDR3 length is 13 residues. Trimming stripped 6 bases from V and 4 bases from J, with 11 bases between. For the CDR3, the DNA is TGTGCCACCAGTCAGGGGGGAGGAGAGACCCAGTACTTC. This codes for CATSQGGGETQYF.

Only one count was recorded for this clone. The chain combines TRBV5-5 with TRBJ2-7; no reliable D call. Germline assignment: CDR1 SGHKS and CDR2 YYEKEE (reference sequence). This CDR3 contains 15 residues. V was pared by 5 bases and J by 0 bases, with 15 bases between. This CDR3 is CASRSSLDISYEQYF. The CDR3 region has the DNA TGTGCCAGCAGATCATCCCTCGATATCTCCTACGAGCAGTACTTC.

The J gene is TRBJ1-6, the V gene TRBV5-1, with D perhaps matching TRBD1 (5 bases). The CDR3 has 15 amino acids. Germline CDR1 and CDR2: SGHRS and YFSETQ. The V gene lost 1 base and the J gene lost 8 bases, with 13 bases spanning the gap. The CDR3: CASSLRGRGYSPLHF. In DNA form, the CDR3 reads TGCGCCAGCAGCTTGAGGGGACGGGGATATTCACCCCTCCACTTT.

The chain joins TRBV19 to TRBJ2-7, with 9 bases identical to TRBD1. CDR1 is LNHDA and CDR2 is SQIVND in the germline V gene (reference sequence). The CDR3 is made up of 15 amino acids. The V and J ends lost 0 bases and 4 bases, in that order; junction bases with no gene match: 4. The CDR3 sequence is CASSIEQGARYEQYF. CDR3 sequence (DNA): TGTGCCAGTAGTATAGAACAGGGGGCGCGGTACGAGCAGTACTTC.

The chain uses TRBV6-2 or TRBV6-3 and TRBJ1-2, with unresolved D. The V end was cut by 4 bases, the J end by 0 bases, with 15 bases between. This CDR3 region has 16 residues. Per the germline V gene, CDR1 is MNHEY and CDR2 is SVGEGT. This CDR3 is CASSSRGRFPNYGYTF. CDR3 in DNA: TGTGCCAGCAGTTCTCGCGGGAGATTCCCTAACTATGGCTACACCTTC.